This T cell receptor beta chain was recovered during a study of T cells in Graves' hyperthyroidism and ophthalmopathy. Whole-study results and caveats: A 13 V-J model separated ophthalmopathy from stable hyperthyroidism.

Germline V lookup: CDR1 DFQATT, CDR2 SNEGSKA (reference sequence). The CDR3 loop spans 13 amino acids. Details on this clonotype: Its antigen is unidentified. This may be a read error: a much more frequent sequence differs by one nucleotide.

Amplified regions were TCR beta CDR3 sequences from RNA transcripts. Initially, a first-round RT-PCR of the TCR CDR3 employed the HTBI primer set. Using its own MiXCR run on the multiplex PCR reads, TCRdb lists one record per CDR3 protein. Found here are around 350,000 distinct CDR3 sequences, more than 14% of them singletons; the top ten hold roughly a fifth. The TCR sequence derives from a woman in her 30s with Graves' ophthalmopathy. The chain employs TRBV20-1 and TRBJ2-7; D call uncertain. Source material: blood. Written as DNA, the CDR3 is TGCAGTGCTAGAGATAGGGCGGCCTACGAGCTGTACTTC. Translated: CSARDRAAYELYF.